Detailed here is one T cell receptor beta chain. Its antigen remains unidentified. Primers included in the PCR were 60 Vbeta and 13 Jbeta primers. Some clones are missing from TCRdb's copy, which holds only in-frame ones; the method was immunoSEQ multiplex PCR. The data show over 50,000 clones, about 80% seen once. This sample was taken from a study of cytomegalovirus exposure and HLA in healthy donors. For the study at large: Researchers found that more than 70% of over 350 genotyped donors fell within the Caucasian-associated ancestry cluster. General study results and limits: It was reported that TCR beta sequences correctly inferred the HLA-A and HLA-B alleles for most subjects. TCR beta V- and J-gene trimming, according to a later analysis, was linked to a missense DCLRE1C variant.

CDR1 and CDR2 (germline): MNHEY, SMNVEV (reference sequence). Unmatched junction bases numbered 8, after V lost 5 bases and J lost 3 bases. The CDR3 contains 15 residues. The source of this sequence is a man aged 40-55 years in good health and CMV-seronegative. The sequencing sample was made of PBMCs. The genes are TRBV27 and TRBJ2-3; 7 positions match TRBD2. The DNA for the CDR3 is TGTGCCAGCAGTAGACTAGCTTTGGGGACAGATACGCAGTATTTT. Protein: CASSRLALGTDTQYF.